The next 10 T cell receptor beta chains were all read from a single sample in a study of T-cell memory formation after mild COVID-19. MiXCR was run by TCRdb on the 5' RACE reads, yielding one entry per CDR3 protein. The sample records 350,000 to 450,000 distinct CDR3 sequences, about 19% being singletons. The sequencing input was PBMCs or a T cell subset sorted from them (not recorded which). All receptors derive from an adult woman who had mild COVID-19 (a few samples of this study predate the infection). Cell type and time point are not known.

In DNA form, the CDR3 reads TGTGCCATCAGTGATGGGGGACAGGGGGCAGGTACTGAAGCTTTCTTT. Amino acid sequence: CAISDGGQGAGTEAFF. V gene TRBV10-3 combines with J gene TRBJ1-1; TRBD1 matches 12 bases. Per the germline V gene, CDR1 is ENHRY and CDR2 is SYGVKD. Germline trimming cut 3 bases from V and 5 bases from J; bases unmatched to any gene: 7. The CDR3 length is 16 residues.

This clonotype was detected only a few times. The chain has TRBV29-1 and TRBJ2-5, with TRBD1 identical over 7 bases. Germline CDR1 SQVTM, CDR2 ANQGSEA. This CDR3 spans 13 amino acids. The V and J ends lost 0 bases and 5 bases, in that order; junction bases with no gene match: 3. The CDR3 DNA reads TGCAGCGTTGAAGAGAGACAGGGTGAGACCCAGTACTTC. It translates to CSVEERQGETQYF. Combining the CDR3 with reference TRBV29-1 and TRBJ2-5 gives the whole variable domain SAVISQKPSRDICQRGTSLTIQCQVDSQVTMMFWYRQQPGQSLTLIATANQGSEATYESGFVIDKFPISRPNLTFSTLTVSNMSPEDSSIYLCSVEERQGETQYFGPGTRLLVL.

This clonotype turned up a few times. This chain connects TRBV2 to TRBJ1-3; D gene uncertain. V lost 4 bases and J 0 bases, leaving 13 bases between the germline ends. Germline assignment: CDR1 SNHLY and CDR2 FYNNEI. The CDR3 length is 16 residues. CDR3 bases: TGTGCCAGCAGTGGATTTATCAGGAGCTCTGGAAACACCATATATTTT. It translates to CASSGFIRSSGNTIYF.

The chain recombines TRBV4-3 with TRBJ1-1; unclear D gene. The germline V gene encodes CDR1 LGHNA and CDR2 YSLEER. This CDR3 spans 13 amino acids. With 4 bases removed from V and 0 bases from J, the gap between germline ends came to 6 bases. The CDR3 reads CASSPVMNTEAFF. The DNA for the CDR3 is TGCGCCAGCAGCCCAGTTATGAACACTGAAGCTTTCTTT.

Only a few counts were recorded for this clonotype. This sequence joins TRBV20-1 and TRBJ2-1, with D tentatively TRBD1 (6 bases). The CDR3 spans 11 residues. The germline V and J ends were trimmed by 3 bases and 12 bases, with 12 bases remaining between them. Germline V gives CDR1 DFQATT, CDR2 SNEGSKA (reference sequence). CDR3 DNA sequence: TGCAGTGCTAGCTCGGACAGAGCGCAGTTCTTC. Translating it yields CSASSDRAQFF.

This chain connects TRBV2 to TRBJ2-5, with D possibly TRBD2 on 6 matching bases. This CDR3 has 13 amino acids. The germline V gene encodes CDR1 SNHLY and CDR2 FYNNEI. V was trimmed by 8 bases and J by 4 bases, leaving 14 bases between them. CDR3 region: CASYGTQSETQYF. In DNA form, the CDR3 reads TGTGCCAGCTATGGGACTCAGTCAGAGACCCAGTACTTC. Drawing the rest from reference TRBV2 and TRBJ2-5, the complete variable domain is EPEVTQTPSHQVTQMGQEVILRCVPISNHLYFYWYRQILGQKVEFLVSFYNNEISEKSEIFDDQFSVERPDGSNFTLKIRSTKLEDSAMYFCASYGTQSETQYFGPGTRLLVL.

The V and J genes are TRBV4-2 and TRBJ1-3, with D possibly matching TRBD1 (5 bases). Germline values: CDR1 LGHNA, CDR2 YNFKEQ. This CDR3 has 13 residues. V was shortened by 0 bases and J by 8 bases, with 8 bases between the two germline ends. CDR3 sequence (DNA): TGTGCCAGCAGCCAAGAGCGGGGGGACACCATATATTTT. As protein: CASSQERGDTIYF.

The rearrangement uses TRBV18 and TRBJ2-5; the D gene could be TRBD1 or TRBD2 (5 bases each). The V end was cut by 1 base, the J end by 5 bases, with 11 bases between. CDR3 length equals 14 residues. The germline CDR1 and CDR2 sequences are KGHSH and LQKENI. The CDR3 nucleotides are TGTGCCAGCTCACCACGGGACCCCCGCGAGACCCAGTACTTC. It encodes CASSPRDPRETQYF.

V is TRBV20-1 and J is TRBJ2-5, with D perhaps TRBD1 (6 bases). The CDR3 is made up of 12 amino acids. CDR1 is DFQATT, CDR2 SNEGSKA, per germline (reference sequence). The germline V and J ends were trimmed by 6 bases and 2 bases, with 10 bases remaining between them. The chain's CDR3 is CSARGQQETQYF. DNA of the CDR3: TGCAGTGCCCGAGGACAGCAAGAGACCCAGTACTTC.

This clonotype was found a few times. Here the CDR3 reads CASTFPTSGGAAYSYNEQFF. The CDR3 coding sequence is TGCGCCAGCACCTTCCCGACTAGCGGGGGGGCCGCCTACTCCTACAATGAGCAGTTCTTC. The chain joins TRBV5-1 to TRBJ2-1, with 14 bases lining up with TRBD2. V lost 6 bases and J lost 0; bases outside the gene matches: 14. The CDR3 contains 20 residues. Germline V gene lookup returns CDR1 SGHRS and CDR2 YFSETQ.